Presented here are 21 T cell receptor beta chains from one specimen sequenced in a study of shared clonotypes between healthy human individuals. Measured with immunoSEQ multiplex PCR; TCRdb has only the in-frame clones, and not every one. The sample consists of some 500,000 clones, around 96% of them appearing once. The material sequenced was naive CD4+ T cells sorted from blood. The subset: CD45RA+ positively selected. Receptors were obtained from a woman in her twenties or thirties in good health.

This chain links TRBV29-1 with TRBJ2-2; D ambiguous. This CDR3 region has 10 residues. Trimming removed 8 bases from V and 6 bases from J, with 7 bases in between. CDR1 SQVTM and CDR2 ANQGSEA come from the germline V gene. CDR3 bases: TGCAGCCCGTCCCCCGGGGAGCTGTTTTTT. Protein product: CSPSPGELFF.

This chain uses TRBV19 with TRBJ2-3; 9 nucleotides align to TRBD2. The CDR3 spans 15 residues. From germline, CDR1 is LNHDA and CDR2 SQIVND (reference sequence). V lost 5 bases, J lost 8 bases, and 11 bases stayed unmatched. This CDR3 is CASSAKREVWATQYF. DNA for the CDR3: TGTGCCAGTAGTGCTAAGCGGGAGGTATGGGCTACGCAGTATTTT.

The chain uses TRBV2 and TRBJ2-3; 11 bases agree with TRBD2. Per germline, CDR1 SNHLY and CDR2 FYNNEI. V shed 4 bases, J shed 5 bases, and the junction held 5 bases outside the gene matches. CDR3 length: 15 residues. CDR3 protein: CASSAGLAGGDTQYF. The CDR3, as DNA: TGTGCCAGCAGTGCTGGACTAGCGGGTGGAGATACGCAGTATTTT.

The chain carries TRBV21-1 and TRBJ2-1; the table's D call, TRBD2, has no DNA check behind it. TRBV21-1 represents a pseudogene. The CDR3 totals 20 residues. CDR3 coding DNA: TGTGCCAGCAGCAAAGGACGAAGCTTGATTGGGACTAGCGGGAGGGATGAGCAGTTCTTC. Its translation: CASSKGRSLIGTSGRDEQFF.

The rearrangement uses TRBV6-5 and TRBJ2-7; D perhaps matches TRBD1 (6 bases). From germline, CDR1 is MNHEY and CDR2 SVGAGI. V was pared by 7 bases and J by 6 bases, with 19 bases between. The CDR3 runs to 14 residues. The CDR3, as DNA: TGTGCCAGCAACCCGCAGGGGCCCTCTGGCGAGCAGTACTTC. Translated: CASNPQGPSGEQYF.

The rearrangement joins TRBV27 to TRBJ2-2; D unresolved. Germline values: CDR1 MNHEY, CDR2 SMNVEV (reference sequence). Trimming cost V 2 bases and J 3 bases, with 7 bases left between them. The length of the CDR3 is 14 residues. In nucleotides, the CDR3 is TGTGCCAGCAGTTTACAACGGGACACCGGGGAGCTGTTTTTT. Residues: CASSLQRDTGELFF.

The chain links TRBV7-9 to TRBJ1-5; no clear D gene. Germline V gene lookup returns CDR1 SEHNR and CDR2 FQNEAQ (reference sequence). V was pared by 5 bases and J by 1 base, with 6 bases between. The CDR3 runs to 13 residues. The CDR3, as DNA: TGTGCCAGCAGCCCGATCAGCAATCAGCCCCAGCATTTT. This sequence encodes CASSPISNQPQHF.

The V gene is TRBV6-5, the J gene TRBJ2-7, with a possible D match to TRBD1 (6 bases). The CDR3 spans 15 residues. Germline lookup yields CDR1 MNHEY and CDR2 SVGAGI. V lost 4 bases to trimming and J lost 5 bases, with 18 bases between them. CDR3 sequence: CASSSVQGRSDEQYF. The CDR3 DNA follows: TGTGCCAGCAGTTCGGTGCAGGGGAGATCTGACGAGCAGTACTTC.

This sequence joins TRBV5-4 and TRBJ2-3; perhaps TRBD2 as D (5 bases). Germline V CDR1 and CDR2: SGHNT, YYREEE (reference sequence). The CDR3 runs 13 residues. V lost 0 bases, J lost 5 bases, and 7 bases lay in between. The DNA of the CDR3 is TGTGCCAGCAGCTTGGCCCGGGGAGATACGCAGTATTTT. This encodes CASSLARGDTQYF.

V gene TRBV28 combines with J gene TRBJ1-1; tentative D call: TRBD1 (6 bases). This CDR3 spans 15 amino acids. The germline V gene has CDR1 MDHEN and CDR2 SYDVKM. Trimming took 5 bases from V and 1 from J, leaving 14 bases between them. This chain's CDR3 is CASSGKGVENTEAFF. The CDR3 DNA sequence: TGTGCCAGCAGTGGAAAGGGGGTAGAGAACACTGAAGCTTTCTTT.

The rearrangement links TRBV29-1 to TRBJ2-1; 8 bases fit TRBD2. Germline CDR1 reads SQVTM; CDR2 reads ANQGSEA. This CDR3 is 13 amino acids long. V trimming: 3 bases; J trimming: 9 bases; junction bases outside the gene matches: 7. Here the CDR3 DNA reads TGCAGCGTTGAGGGACTAGGGCGGGGTGAGCAGTTCTTC. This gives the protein CSVEGLGRGEQFF.

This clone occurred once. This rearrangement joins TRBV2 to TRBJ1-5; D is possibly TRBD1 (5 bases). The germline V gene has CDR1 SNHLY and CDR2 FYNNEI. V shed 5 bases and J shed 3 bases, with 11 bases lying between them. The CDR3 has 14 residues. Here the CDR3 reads CASSQGSDNQPQHF. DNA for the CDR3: TGTGCCAGCAGTCAGGGCTCAGACAATCAGCCCCAGCATTTT. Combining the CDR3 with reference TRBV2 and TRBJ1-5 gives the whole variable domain EPEVTQTPSHQVTQMGQEVILRCVPISNHLYFYWYRQILGQKVEFLVSFYNNEISEKSEIFDDQFSVERPDGSNFTLKIRSTKLEDSAMYFCASSQGSDNQPQHFGDGTRLSIL.

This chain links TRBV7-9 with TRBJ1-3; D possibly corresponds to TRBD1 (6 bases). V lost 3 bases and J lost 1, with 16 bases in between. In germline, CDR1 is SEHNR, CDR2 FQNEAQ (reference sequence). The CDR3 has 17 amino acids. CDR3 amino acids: CASSFSRQDESGNTIYF. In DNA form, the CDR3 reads TGTGCCAGCAGCTTCTCTCGACAGGACGAATCTGGAAACACCATATATTTT.

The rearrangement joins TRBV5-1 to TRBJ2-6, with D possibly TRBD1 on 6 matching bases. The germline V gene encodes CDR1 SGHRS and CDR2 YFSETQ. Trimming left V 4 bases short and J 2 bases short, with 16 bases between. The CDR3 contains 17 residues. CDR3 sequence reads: CASSLVPQGTGANVLTF. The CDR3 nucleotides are TGCGCCAGCAGCCTGGTCCCTCAGGGGACTGGGGCCAACGTCCTGACTTTC. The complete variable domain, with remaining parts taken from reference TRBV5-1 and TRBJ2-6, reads KAGVTQTPRYLIKTRGQQVTLSCSPISGHRSVSWYQQTPGQGLQFLFEYFSETQRNKGNFPGRFSGRQFSNSRSEMNVSTLELGDSALYLCASSLVPQGTGANVLTFGAGSRLTVL.

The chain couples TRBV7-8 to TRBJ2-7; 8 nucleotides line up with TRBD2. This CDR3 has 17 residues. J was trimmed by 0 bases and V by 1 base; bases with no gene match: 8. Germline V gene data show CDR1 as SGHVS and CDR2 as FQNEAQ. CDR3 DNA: TGTGCCAGCAGCTTAGTACTTAGCGGGATTAGCTCCTACGAGCAGTACTTC. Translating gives CASSLVLSGISSYEQYF.

Written as DNA, the CDR3 is TGTGCCAGCAGTTTACAGGGGTCAGGTGGCTACACCTTC. Translating gives CASSLQGSGGYTF. The chain couples TRBV6-6 to TRBJ1-2, with 7 bases aligning to TRBD1. The trim removed 4 bases at V and 7 bases at J, leaving 6 bases unmatched. Germline CDR1 reads MNHNY; CDR2 reads SVGAGI (reference sequence). This CDR3 spans 13 amino acids.

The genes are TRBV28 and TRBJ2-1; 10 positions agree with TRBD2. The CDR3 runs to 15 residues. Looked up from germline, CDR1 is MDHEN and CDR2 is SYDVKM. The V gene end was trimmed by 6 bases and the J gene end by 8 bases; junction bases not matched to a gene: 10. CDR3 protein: CASSWLLAGKHEQFF. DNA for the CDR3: TGTGCCAGCAGCTGGCTACTAGCGGGAAAGCATGAGCAGTTCTTC.

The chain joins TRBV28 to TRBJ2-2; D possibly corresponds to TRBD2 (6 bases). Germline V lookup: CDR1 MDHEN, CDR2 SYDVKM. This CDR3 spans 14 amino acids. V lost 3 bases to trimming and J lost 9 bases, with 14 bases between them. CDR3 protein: CASSFSRDSRELFF. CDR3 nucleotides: TGTGCCAGCAGTTTCAGCAGGGACTCTCGGGAGCTGTTTTTT. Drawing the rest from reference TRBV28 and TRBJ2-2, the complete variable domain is DVKVTQSSRYLVKRTGEKVFLECVQDMDHENMFWYRQDPGLGLRLIYFSYDVKMKEKGDIPEGYSVSREKKERFSLILESASTNQTSMYLCASSFSRDSRELFFGEGSRLTVL.

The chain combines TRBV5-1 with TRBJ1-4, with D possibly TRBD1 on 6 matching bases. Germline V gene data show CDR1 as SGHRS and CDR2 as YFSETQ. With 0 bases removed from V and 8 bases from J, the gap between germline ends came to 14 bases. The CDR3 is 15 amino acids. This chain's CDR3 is CASSLVGGKEEKLFF. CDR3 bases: TGCGCCAGCAGCTTGGTCGGGGGCAAAGAGGAAAAACTGTTTTTT.

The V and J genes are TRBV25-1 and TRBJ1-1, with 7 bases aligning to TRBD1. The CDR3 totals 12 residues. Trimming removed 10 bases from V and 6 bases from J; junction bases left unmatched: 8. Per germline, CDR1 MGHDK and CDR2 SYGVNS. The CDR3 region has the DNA TGTGCCACTAAAGACAGGGAGGCTGAAGCTTTCTTT. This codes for CATKDREAEAFF. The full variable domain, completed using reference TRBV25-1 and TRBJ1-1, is EADIYQTPRYLVIGTGKKITLECSQTMGHDKMYWYQQDPGMELHLIHYSYGVNSTEKGDLSSESTVSRIRTEHFPLTLESARPSHTSQYLCATKDREAEAFFGQGTRLTVV.

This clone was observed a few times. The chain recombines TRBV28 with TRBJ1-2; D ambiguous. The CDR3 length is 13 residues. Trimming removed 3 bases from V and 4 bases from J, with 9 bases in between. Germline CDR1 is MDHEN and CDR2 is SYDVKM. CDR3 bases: TGTGCCAGCAGTTTGGGCAGTTCCTATGGCTACACCTTC. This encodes CASSLGSSYGYTF.